This note documents a single TCR beta chain sequence. Its antigen is still unknown. Base-call qualities are not available, and no considerably larger clone is one nucleotide away. Libraries came from the immunoSEQ multiplex PCR assay. Not all clones reach the TCRdb copy of this immuneACCESS table, which keeps in-frame sequences only. Checked studies attribute under half of the gap to unresolved V genes and leave the rest unexplained. This sample is represented by 75,000 to 95,000 clones; approximately 78% of them were singletons. Roughly 25% of the sample comes from the top ten. V lost 10 bases and J lost 3 bases; the stretch between them is 13 bases long. CDR1 MNHNY and CDR2 SVGAGI were looked up in the germline V gene (reference sequence). CDR3 length: 12 amino acids, cysteine to phenylalanine. This entry keeps only the CDR3 DNA: 36 bases, framed from base 1. This entry comes from a study of radiotherapy plus CTLA-4 blockade in lung cancer (dated 2018 in TCRdb). With regard to the full study: Objective responses were observed in 15% to 20% of enrolled patients, and disease control was achieved in around 28%.

The study evaluated CTLA-4 blockade (ipilimumab) given together with focal radiation therapy in patients who had chemo-refractory metastatic non-small-cell lung cancer. Study-level results and caveats: Early dynamic changes in blood T cell clones, together with increased serum interferon-beta after radiation, were reported as the strongest predictors of response. After treatment with radiotherapy and ipilimumab, TCR clones that came from tumors expanded in the peripheral blood.

The chain uses TRBV6-6 and TRBJ2-7, with no D gene named confidently. This TCR derives from a human donor with non-small cell lung cancer that progressed on radiotherapy plus ipilimumab. Here the sequenced sample was peripheral blood, taken from a patient treated with radiotherapy plus ipilimumab. The CDR3 reads as follows: CATSTPGYEQYF. Read as DNA, the sequence is TGTGCCACATCGACCCCAGGCTACGAGCAGTACTTC.